A single sample gave rise to the 8 T cell receptor beta chains below, sequenced in a study of blood T cell repertoires in COVID-19. Sequencing used immunoSEQ multiplex PCR; TCRdb keeps in-frame clones, though not all of them. Of 300,000 to 450,000 clones in the sample, 88% were seen once. The sequenced sample was PBMCs or T cells enriched from blood (not recorded which). These receptors were obtained from a woman younger than 30 who had recovered from COVID-19.

The CDR3 nucleotides read TGTGCCAGCAGTTCTACCCGGGACAGGAAGATCGAAGCTTTCTTT. Amino acids: CASSSTRDRKIEAFF. The chain combines TRBV11-2 with TRBJ1-1; 8 bases are shared with TRBD1. Germline V CDR1 and CDR2: SGHAT, FQNNGV. V trimming: 6 bases; J trimming: 8 bases; junction bases outside the gene matches: 14. The CDR3 loop spans 15 amino acids.

This clone was seen a handful of times. The chain has TRBV19 and TRBJ2-1; D gene ambiguous. The CDR3 runs 12 residues. CDR1 and CDR2 from the germline V gene are LNHDA and SQIVND (reference sequence). The V gene lost 9 bases and the J gene lost 7 bases, with 13 bases spanning the gap. The CDR3: CASSIYRNEQFF. The CDR3 region has the DNA TGTGCCAGCTCAATCTACCGGAATGAGCAGTTCTTC.

The chain has TRBV5-8 and TRBJ1-5, with TRBD1 identical over 12 bases. The CDR3 consists of 19 residues. Germline CDR1 SGHTS, CDR2 YDEGEE. V lost 1 base, J lost 0 bases, and 8 bases stayed unmatched. The CDR3 sequence: CASSLPGGQGAHSNQPQHF. CDR3 DNA sequence: TGTGCCAGCAGCTTGCCCGGGGGACAGGGGGCCCATAGCAATCAGCCCCAGCATTTT.

The V and J genes are TRBV18 and TRBJ2-3, with D possibly TRBD1 on 5 matching bases. Trimming took 3 bases from V and 3 from J, leaving 19 bases between them. The CDR3 covers 17 residues. The germline V gene has CDR1 KGHSH and CDR2 LQKENI. In DNA form, the CDR3 reads TGTGCCAGCTCACCGCCCGGACCAGGGTCGAGTACAGATACGCAGTATTTT. Protein: CASSPPGPGSSTDTQYF. The complete variable domain, with remaining parts taken from reference TRBV18 and TRBJ2-3, reads NAGVMQNPRHLVRRRGQEARLRCSPMKGHSHVYWYRQLPEEGLKFMVYLQKENIIDESGMPKERFSAEFPKEGPSILRIQQVVRGDSAAYFCASSPPGPGSSTDTQYFGPGTRLTVL.

The chain couples TRBV19 to TRBJ1-5, with D uncertain. Trimming cost V 3 bases and J 4 bases, with 7 bases left between them. In germline, CDR1 is LNHDA, CDR2 SQIVND (reference sequence). CDR3 length: 13 amino acids. For the CDR3, the DNA is TGTGCCAGTAGTATTCCGGGAAATCAGCCCCAGCATTTT. Protein sequence: CASSIPGNQPQHF.

This chain links TRBV7-3 with TRBJ2-1; 7 positions agree with TRBD1. This CDR3 has 16 amino acids. Germline trimming cut 3 bases from V and 6 bases from J; bases unmatched to any gene: 11. Per germline, CDR1 SGHTA and CDR2 FQGTGA. The CDR3 is CASSFSVGQVPNEQFF. The DNA for the CDR3 is TGTGCCAGCAGCTTCTCTGTAGGACAGGTCCCCAATGAGCAGTTCTTC.

This clone was seen only once. This chain links TRBV29-1 with TRBJ1-1; D is possibly TRBD1 (6 bases). The V and J ends lost 4 bases and 2 bases respectively, with 11 bases between them. This CDR3 region has 13 residues. Germline CDR1 SQVTM, CDR2 ANQGSEA. The CDR3 reads CSVGEGGNTEAFF. As DNA, the CDR3 is TGCAGCGTTGGGGAGGGGGGTAACACTGAAGCTTTCTTT.

This chain connects TRBV5-4 to TRBJ1-1, with TRBD1 matching over 10 bases. V gave up 4 bases and J gave up 6 bases; unmatched junction bases: 6. Germline assignment: CDR1 SGHNT and CDR2 YYREEE (reference sequence). The CDR3 runs to 14 residues. The CDR3: CASSRDRGAAEAFF. In DNA form, the CDR3 reads TGTGCCAGCAGCCGGGACAGGGGTGCAGCTGAAGCTTTCTTT.